These 5 T cell receptor beta chains were all obtained from the same sample, sequenced in a study of blood T cell repertoires in COVID-19. The protocol was immunoSEQ multiplex PCR, while the TCRdb copy is restricted to in-frame clones and leaves out a portion. Among about 170,000 clones, approximately 87% were seen once, and the ten largest hold roughly 9.7%. Sample: peripheral blood. Receptors were obtained from an older woman with COVID-19, enrolled during active disease.

The rearrangement uses TRBV4-1 and TRBJ1-5; 7 nucleotides match TRBD1. The length of the CDR3 is 16 residues. The junction had 8 bases not matched to a gene; V was cut back by 3 bases and J by 3 bases. Germline V gene lookup returns CDR1 MGHRA and CDR2 YSYEKL. CDR3 amino acids: CASSQDPGTVNQPQHF. In DNA, the CDR3 is TGCGCCAGCAGCCAGGATCCCGGGACAGTCAATCAGCCCCAGCATTTT.

V usage is TRBV6-5 and J usage is TRBJ1-6; D might be TRBD1 (5 bases). This CDR3 comprises 15 residues. Deletions cut 2 bases from V and 14 bases from J, with 19 bases between. Germline CDR1 and CDR2: MNHEY and SVGAGI. For the CDR3, the DNA is TGTGCCAGCAGTTACCGGTTGGGACTGCAGTTGGCCCTCCACTTT. Translating it yields CASSYRLGLQLALHF.

In its sample, this clone was seen once. The chain joins TRBV6-5 to TRBJ1-1, with D perhaps TRBD1 (5 bases). CDR1 is MNHEY, CDR2 SVGAGI, per germline. The CDR3 has 13 residues. Trimming shortened V by 6 bases and J by 0 bases, and 8 bases separated the two germline ends. The CDR3 protein is CASRGHLNTEAFF. CDR3 bases: TGTGCCAGCAGGGGGCATCTGAACACTGAAGCTTTCTTT.

J is TRBJ1-3 and V is TRBV19; D uncertain. The CDR3 totals 16 residues. The V end lost 5 bases, the J end lost 0 bases, and 14 bases lay between the germline ends. In germline, CDR1 is LNHDA, CDR2 SQIVND (reference sequence). CDR3 nucleotides: TGTGCCAGTAGTCCCCTGCGTGTGAGCTCTGGAAACACCATATATTTT. It codes for CASSPLRVSSGNTIYF. Together with reference TRBV19 and TRBJ1-3, the CDR3 gives the full variable domain: DGGITQSPKYLFRKEGQNVTLSCEQNLNHDAMYWYRQDPGQGLRLIYYSQIVNDFQKGDIAEGYSVSREKKESFPLTVTSAQKNPTAFYLCASSPLRVSSGNTIYFGEGSWLTVV.

This chain connects TRBV28 to TRBJ2-7, with D possibly matching TRBD2 (6 bases). Germline CDR1 reads MDHEN; CDR2 reads SYDVKM. The CDR3 covers 17 residues. Trimming shortened V by 5 bases and J by 1 base, and 21 bases separated the two germline ends. This chain's CDR3 is CASSPQTRALVSYEQYF. The CDR3 DNA is TGTGCCAGCAGTCCCCAGACTAGAGCTCTGGTTTCCTACGAGCAGTACTTC.